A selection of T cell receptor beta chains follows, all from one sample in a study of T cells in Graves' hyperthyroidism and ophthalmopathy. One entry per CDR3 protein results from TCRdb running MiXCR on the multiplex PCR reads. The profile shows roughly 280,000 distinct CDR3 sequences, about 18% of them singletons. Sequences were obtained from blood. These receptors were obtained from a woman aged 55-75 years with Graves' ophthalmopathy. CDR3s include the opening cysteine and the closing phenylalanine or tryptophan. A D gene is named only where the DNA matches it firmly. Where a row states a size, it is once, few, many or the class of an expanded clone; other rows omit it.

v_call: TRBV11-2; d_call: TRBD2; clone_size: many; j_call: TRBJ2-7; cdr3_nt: TGTGCCAGCAGCTTAGGGGGGGGGGAGATCTACGAGCAGTACTTC; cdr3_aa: CASSLGGGEIYEQYF
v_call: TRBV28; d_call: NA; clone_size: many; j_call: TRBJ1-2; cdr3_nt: TGTGCCAGCAGTCCGCAAAATCTATGGTATGGCTACACCTTC; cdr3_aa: CASSPQNLWYGYTF
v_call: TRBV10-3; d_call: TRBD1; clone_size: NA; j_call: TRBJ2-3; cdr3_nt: TGTGCCATCAGAGACGGACAGGGGGCGCGGAGCACAGATACGCAGTATTTT; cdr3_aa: CAIRDGQGARSTDTQYF
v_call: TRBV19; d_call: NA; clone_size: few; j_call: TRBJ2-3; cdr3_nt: TGTGCCAGTAGTATGGGTTTCTGCGAGCGGCTTAGCACAGATACGCAGTATTTT; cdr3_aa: CASSMGFCERLSTDTQYF
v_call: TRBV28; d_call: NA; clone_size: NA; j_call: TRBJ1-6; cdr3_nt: TGTGCCAGCAGTTTATTACAGCGTGATTCACCCCTCCACTTT; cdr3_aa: CASSLLQRDSPLHF
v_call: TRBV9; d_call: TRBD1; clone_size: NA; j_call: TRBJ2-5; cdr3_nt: TGTGCCAGCAGCGTAGGGGGACAGAATTCAGAGACCCAGTACTTC; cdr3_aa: CASSVGGQNSETQYF
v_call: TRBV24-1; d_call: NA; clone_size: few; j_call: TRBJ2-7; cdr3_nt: TGTGCCACCAGTGATTCCAGTTTCTACGAGCAGTACTTC; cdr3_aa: CATSDSSFYEQYF
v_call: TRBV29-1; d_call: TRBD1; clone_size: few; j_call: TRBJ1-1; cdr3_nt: TGCAGCGTTGACCAGGGGGGCACTGAAGCTTTCTTT; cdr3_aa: CSVDQGGTEAFF
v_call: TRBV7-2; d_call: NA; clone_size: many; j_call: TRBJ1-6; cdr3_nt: TGTGCCAGCAGGAGGGGGATCACCTATAATTCACCCCTCCACTTT; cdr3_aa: CASRRGITYNSPLHF
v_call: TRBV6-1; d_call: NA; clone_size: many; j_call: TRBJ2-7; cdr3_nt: TGTGCCAGCAGGAGATACGCGGACAGCCACGGGTACGAGCAGTACTTC; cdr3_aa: CASRRYADSHGYEQYF
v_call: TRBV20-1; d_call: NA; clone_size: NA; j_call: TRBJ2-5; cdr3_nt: TGCAGTGCTAGATCGGAACAACCGTACCAAGAGACCCAGTACTTC; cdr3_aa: CSARSEQPYQETQYF
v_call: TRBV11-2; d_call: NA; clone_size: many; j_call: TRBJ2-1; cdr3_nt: TGTGCCAGCAGCTTATTTGACGGGGCCTACAATGAGCAGTTCTTC; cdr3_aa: CASSLFDGAYNEQFF
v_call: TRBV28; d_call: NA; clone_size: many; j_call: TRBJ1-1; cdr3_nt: TGTGCCAGCCGGCTACGGAGGACTGAAGCTTTCTTT; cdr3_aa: CASRLRRTEAFF
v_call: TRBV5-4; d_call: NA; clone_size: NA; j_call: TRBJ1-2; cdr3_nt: TGTGCCAGCAGCTCGAAGTTGGCCGATGGCTACACCTTC; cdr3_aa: CASSSKLADGYTF
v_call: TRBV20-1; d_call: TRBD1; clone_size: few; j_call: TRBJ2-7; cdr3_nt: TGCAGTGCTAGTGGGACAGGTCTGGGAGAGCAGTACTTC; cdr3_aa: CSASGTGLGEQYF
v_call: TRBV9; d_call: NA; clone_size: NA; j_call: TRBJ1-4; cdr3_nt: TGTGCCAGCAGCGTAGGTGGTCAAGGGTTCGGTGAAAAACTGTTTTTT; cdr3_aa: CASSVGGQGFGEKLFF
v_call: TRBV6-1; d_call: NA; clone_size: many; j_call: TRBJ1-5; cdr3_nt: TGTGCCAGCAGTAGAATAGGACAGCCCAATCAGCCCCAGCATTTT; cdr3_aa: CASSRIGQPNQPQHF